This T cell receptor (beta chain) is drawn from a study of T cell responses to AZD1222 COVID-19 vaccine. The CDR3 consists of 17 residues. The germline CDR1 and CDR2 sequences are MNHNS and SASEGT. V was cut by 4 bases and J by 6 bases, with 21 bases left in between. For this clone: Antigen specificity is unknown.

Assay: immunoSEQ multiplex PCR; the TCRdb copy retains only in-frame clones and omits some. The sample lists about 56,000 clones; approximately 83% were seen once. Overall study findings and caveats: White British people made up most donors, females outnumbered males, and clonal diversity was possibly underestimated. Two AZD1222 administrations were followed by greater Spike-specific TCR breadth and depth. Targets within unmutated variant regions were reportedly found for nearly half of spike-specific TCRs. There were repertoire samples only from the period after the peak T cell response.

The sequences come from peripheral blood, collected on day 0 of AZD1222 vaccination. The TCR sequence derives from an adult in good health. The chain carries TRBV6-1 and TRBJ2-2, with D perhaps TRBD1 or TRBD2 (5 bases each). CDR3 amino acids: CASSALDSSGTPGELFF. The DNA for the CDR3 is TGTGCCAGCAGTGCCCTTGATTCCTCCGGGACGCCCGGGGAGCTGTTTTTT.